The rows below give T cell receptor beta chains drawn from one sample of a study of cytomegalovirus exposure and HLA in healthy donors. The protocol was immunoSEQ multiplex PCR, while the TCRdb copy is restricted to in-frame clones and leaves out a portion. The sample holds 100,000 to 150,000 clones, around 96% seen once. The specimen was PBMCs. These receptors came from a man aged 18 to 29 in good health and CMV-seronegative. Both conserved end residues are part of each CDR3.

V	J	CDR3
TRBV16	TRBJ2-7	CASSQGQGVSEQYF
TRBV7-9	TRBJ2-3	CASSPPRLAGAIDTQYF
TRBV4-1	TRBJ1-5	CASSQDLQAHYSNQPQHF
TRBV7-2	TRBJ2-7	CASSLAGQLSYEQYF
TRBV9	TRBJ1-3	CASSVVPNGGSSGNTIYF
TRBV28	TRBJ1-2	CATVTGQGPTNYGYTF
TRBV5-1	TRBJ2-6	CASSLRVSGANVLTF
TRBV29-1	TRBJ2-3	CSVQSWALGTDTQYF
TRBV12-5	TRBJ2-5	CASGLVRLAGGSLQETQYF
TRBV27	TRBJ2-7	CASSALGAPYEQYF
TRBV7-9	TRBJ2-5	CASSFGVMREVQETQYF
TRBV11-3	TRBJ2-7	CASSLRQGYEQYF
TRBV5-1	TRBJ2-3	CASSPLGGSTDTQYF
TRBV27	TRBJ1-5	CASSPFPGIQPQHF
TRBV5-1	TRBJ1-1	CASSLGGNTEAFF
TRBV7-9	TRBJ1-2	CAVSGHRIEANYGYTF
TRBV5-1	TRBJ2-3	CASSLLAGASSTDTQYF
TRBV19	TRBJ1-5	CASSMTGGRNQPQHF
TRBV27	TRBJ2-7	CASSLSRDRAYEQYF
TRBV7-3	TRBJ1-1	CASSLGTGGRTEAFF
TRBV6-6	TRBJ1-4	CASSQGQSNEKLFF
TRBV7-2	TRBJ1-5	CASSFLAQGPQHF
TRBV27	TRBJ2-1	CASSSDTPGLTMLGYEQFF
TRBV7-9	TRBJ2-5	CASSLDSQETQYF
TRBV9	TRBJ2-1	CASSADGDYNEQFF
TRBV28	TRBJ1-2	CATKGRDRFNGYTF
TRBV28	TRBJ1-3	CASSLPVSSGNTIYF
TRBV15	TRBJ2-5	CATSGEGETQYF
TRBV5-4	TRBJ2-1	CASSPGLPNEQFF
TRBV5-6	TRBJ1-5	CASSLGQGSNQPQHF
TRBV5-4	TRBJ2-3	CASSPERERVSTDTQYF
TRBV19	TRBJ1-1	CASSGIFDGAGPEAFF
TRBV19	TRBJ1-1	CASGQGNTEAFF
TRBV12-5	TRBJ2-1	CASGLVRGDREGTYNEQFF
TRBV11-3	TRBJ2-7	CASSLASGIAYEQYF
TRBV28	TRBJ1-3	CASSWGQGRNTIYF
TRBV6-5	TRBJ1-2	CASSQTGGGGYTF
TRBV6-5	TRBJ2-1	CASSYGTSGRVNEQFF
TRBV4-2	TRBJ1-5	CASSQELGSRYQPQHF
TRBV16	TRBJ1-5	CASSQSRVREQPQHF
TRBV28	TRBJ1-1	CASSPWRDLNTEAFF
TRBV9	TRBJ2-5	CASSRKSQPGREETQYF
TRBV7-9	TRBJ2-7	CASSSILQGTPYEQYF
TRBV30	TRBJ1-5	CAWQGQGIRYQPQHF